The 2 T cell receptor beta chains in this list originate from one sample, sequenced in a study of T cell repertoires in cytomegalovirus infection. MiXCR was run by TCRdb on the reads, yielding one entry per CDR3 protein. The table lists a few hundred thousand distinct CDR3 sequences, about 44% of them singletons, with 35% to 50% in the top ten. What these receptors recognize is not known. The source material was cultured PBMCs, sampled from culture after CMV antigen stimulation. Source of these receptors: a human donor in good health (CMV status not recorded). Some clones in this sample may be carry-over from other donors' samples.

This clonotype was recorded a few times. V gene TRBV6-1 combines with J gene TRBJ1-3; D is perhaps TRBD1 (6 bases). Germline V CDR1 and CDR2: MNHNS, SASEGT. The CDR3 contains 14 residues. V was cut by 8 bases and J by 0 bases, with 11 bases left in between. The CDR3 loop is CASGDTYSGNTIYF. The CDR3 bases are TGTGCCAGCGGGGACACATACTCTGGAAACACCATATATTTT.

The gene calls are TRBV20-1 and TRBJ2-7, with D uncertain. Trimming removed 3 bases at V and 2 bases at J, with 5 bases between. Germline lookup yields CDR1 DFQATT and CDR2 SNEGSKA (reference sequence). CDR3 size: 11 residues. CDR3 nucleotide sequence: TGCAGTGCTAGGGGGACCTACGAGCAGTACTTC. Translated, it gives CSARGTYEQYF.